The clone carrying this T cell receptor (beta chain) was observed a single time. What it binds is not known. Some clones are missing from TCRdb's copy, which holds only in-frame ones; the method was immunoSEQ multiplex PCR. The data show about 2.4 million clones, over 85% seen once. These data are taken from a study of shared clonotypes between healthy human individuals. At the level of the study: CD4 naive and CD4 memory each took three plates per donor, while CD8 naive took two and CD8 memory one.

CD4+ cell separation produced CD45RA+ naive and CD45RA-negative memory subsets. Study-wide findings and caveats: All-four-donor shared clonotypes had higher generation probabilities than non-shared clonotypes did. Sharing of clonotypes among donors was expected to vary with sequencing depth.

V was pared by 0 bases and J by 5 bases, with 6 bases of the junction left unmatched. The CDR3 spans 16 residues. Germline V CDR1 and CDR2: SEHNR, FQNEAQ (reference sequence). The rearrangement joins TRBV7-9 to TRBJ2-5, with 10 bases that match TRBD1. The receptor was isolated from a man between 18 and 35 years old in good health. What was sequenced was naive CD4+ T cells sorted from blood. Subset here: CD45RA+ positively selected. The CDR3: CASSLAPGQGRETQYF. CDR3 DNA: TGTGCCAGCAGCTTAGCACCGGGACAGGGGAGGGAGACCCAGTACTTC.